This T cell receptor (beta chain) derives from a study of shared clonotypes between healthy human individuals. On the study more broadly: Plates per donor: three CD4 naive, three CD4 memory, two CD8 naive, one CD8 memory.

The authors split each subset's genomic DNA evenly across several immunoSEQ plates. Using immunoSEQ multiplex PCR, the repertoire was profiled, and TCRdb retains in-frame clones only, with some absent. The table records some 2,500,000 clones, 80% to 95% of them present only once. Only one count was recorded for this clone. The antigen is not known. At the DNA level, this CDR3 is encoded by other sequences in the same sample as well. All donors qualified as healthy HIV-negative adults and had experienced no recent acute infections or vaccinations. Study conclusions and caveats: Read depth was anticipated to influence clonotype sharing among donors.

CDR1 is KGHSH and CDR2 is LQKENI in the germline V gene. The CDR3 loop spans 15 amino acids. Trimming left V 3 bases short and J 1 base short, with 10 bases between. The chain joins TRBV18 to TRBJ2-1; maybe TRBD1 (5 bases). The sequencing input was naive CD4+ T cells from PBMCs. Subset here: CD45RA+ positively selected. This receptor was taken from a man younger than 30 in good health. Some clones in this sample may be carry-over from other donors' samples. The CDR3: CASSPLAGSYNEQFF. In nucleotides, the CDR3 is TGTGCCAGCTCACCCCTCGCAGGGTCCTACAATGAGCAGTTCTTC.